One and the same sample provided the 29 T cell receptor beta chains below, sequenced in a study of Ad26.COV2.S vaccination and SARS-CoV-2 variants. The repertoire was sequenced with immunoSEQ multiplex PCR; TCRdb's copy has only in-frame clones and lacks some. The sample records 510,000 or so clones, around 85% being singletons. Regarding treatment: over 15 received Ad26.COV2.S at low or high dose, single or two shots; about 5 received placebo; per-sample allocation not given. Sampling happened 63 days after the first vaccine or placebo injection. Sample: peripheral blood, taken in a trial of Ad26.COV2.S vaccine versus placebo. The receptor source for this set is a person between 18 and 60 years old who received the Ad26.COV2.S COVID-19 vaccine or a placebo.

This clone was counted once. The chain combines TRBV29-1 with TRBJ2-4; a possible D gene is TRBD2 (6 bases). The CDR3 consists of 13 residues. Trimming shortened V by 2 bases and J by 9 bases, and 14 bases separated the two germline ends. CDR1 is SQVTM and CDR2 is ANQGSEA in the germline V gene. This CDR3 reads CSVEFGSGSIQYF. CDR3 in DNA: TGCAGCGTTGAATTCGGTAGCGGTAGCATTCAGTACTTC.

The chain couples TRBV10-3 to TRBJ1-2; TRBD1 matches at 10 bases. The CDR3 runs to 16 residues. Per germline, CDR1 ENHRY and CDR2 SYGVKD. J gave up 5 bases and V 7 bases, and 13 bases lay outside the gene matches. CDR3 amino acids: CAITQLPGQGLYGYTF. CDR3 nucleotide sequence: TGTGCCATCACCCAACTCCCGGGACAGGGGCTATATGGCTACACCTTC.

Concerning this clone itself: The same CDR3 can be traced to other DNA sequences in this sample. The chain carries TRBV5-1 and TRBJ2-3, with unresolved D. The CDR3 loop spans 13 amino acids. The V gene lost 0 bases and the J gene lost 0 bases, with 2 bases spanning the gap. CDR1 SGHRS and CDR2 YFSETQ come from the germline V gene. For the CDR3, the DNA is TGCGCCAGCAGCTTGGGTAGCACAGATACGCAGTATTTT. Its protein is CASSLGSTDTQYF.

The rearrangement uses TRBV27 and TRBJ2-1; no firm D call. The V and J ends lost 7 bases and 4 bases respectively, with 17 bases between them. The CDR3 sequence is 15 residues long. CDR1 is MNHEY and CDR2 is SMNVEV in the germline V gene (reference sequence). The CDR3 nucleotides are TGTGCCAGCACTCCTACTCCAGCCATATACAATGAGCAGTTCTTC. It specifies CASTPTPAIYNEQFF.

This clone occurred once. The chain combines TRBV28 with TRBJ2-4, with 10 bases aligning to TRBD2. CDR1 is MDHEN, CDR2 SYDVKM, per germline. The junction had 5 bases not matched to a gene; V was cut back by 9 bases and J by 6 bases. The CDR3 covers 13 residues. The CDR3 DNA follows: TGTGCCAGTTTAGCGGGAGGATCAAACATTCAGTACTTC. Translation: CASLAGGSNIQYF.

V gene TRBV18 combines with J gene TRBJ2-3; a weak D match, TRBD2 (5 bases). CDR1 KGHSH and CDR2 LQKENI come from the germline V gene. Between the trimmed V and J ends, which lost 8 bases and 0 bases, there was a span of 12 bases. There are 14 residues in the CDR3. The DNA of the CDR3 is TGTGCCAGCAAGAGGGCTGACAGCACAGATACGCAGTATTTT. This gives the protein CASKRADSTDTQYF.

V gene TRBV24-1 combines with J gene TRBJ2-7, with 8 positions matching TRBD2. There are 16 residues in the CDR3. CDR1 is KGHDR, CDR2 SFDVKD, per germline. Trimming took 2 bases from V and 5 from J; bases not matched to a gene: 10. This CDR3 reads CATSDSYSGSIHEQYF. The CDR3 DNA reads as TGTGCCACCAGTGATTCCTACAGCGGGAGTATCCACGAGCAGTACTTC.

This clone was picked up one time. The V gene is TRBV5-8, the J gene TRBJ1-5; no reliable D call. The V gene lost 6 bases and the J gene lost 2 bases, with 9 bases spanning the gap. The length of the CDR3 is 13 residues. Germline V gene sequence: CDR1 SGHTS, CDR2 YDEGEE. The CDR3 reads CASTRTGNQPQHF. The CDR3 region has the DNA TGTGCCAGCACGAGGACGGGCAATCAGCCCCAGCATTTT.

The chain links TRBV19 to TRBJ2-1; D is perhaps TRBD2 (5 bases). Trimming left V 4 bases short and J 8 bases short, with 9 bases between. Germline V gene sequence: CDR1 LNHDA, CDR2 SQIVND (reference sequence). This CDR3 has 12 residues. CDR3 DNA sequence: TGTGCCAGTAGTACTCTAGCTTATGAGCAGTTCTTC. Its protein product is CASSTLAYEQFF.

The rearrangement links TRBV3-1 (or the pseudogene TRBV3-2) to TRBJ2-2, with D possibly matching TRBD2 (6 bases). V was cut by 1 base and J by 4 bases, with 13 bases left in between. CDR3 length equals 16 residues. The germline CDR1 and CDR2 sequences are LGHDT and YNNKEL (reference sequence). In DNA, the CDR3 is TGTGCCAGCAGCCAAGCTCCTGCGGGATTCACCGGGGAGCTGTTTTTT. This sequence encodes CASSQAPAGFTGELFF.

In its sample, this clone was seen once. V gene TRBV5-5 combines with J gene TRBJ2-7; D not resolved. The V end lost 5 bases, the J end lost 4 bases, and 7 bases lay between the germline ends. Per germline, CDR1 SGHKS and CDR2 YYEKEE (reference sequence). The CDR3 totals 11 residues. Here the CDR3 DNA reads TGTGCCAGCAGTCTTAATTACGAGCAGTACTTC. Amino acid sequence: CASSLNYEQYF.

Here the CDR3 DNA reads TGTGCCAGCAGCGCGGGCGGCAGAACTAACTATGGCTACACCTTC. Translated, it gives CASSAGGRTNYGYTF. This rearrangement joins TRBV5-4 to TRBJ1-2; D gene ambiguous. V shed 4 bases and J shed 0 bases, with 13 bases lying between them. Looked up from germline, CDR1 is SGHNT and CDR2 is YYREEE (reference sequence). The CDR3 spans 15 residues.

The rearrangement joins TRBV5-6 to TRBJ1-6; 7 nucleotides align to TRBD1. Trimming cost V 0 bases and J 7 bases; bases outside gene matches: 7. CDR3 length: 16 amino acids. CDR1 and CDR2 (germline): SGHDT, YYEEEE. The CDR3, as DNA: TGTGCCAGCAGCTTGGCAGCAGGGGGTTCGAATTCACCCCTCCACTTT. Its translation is CASSLAAGGSNSPLHF. Filled out from reference TRBV5-6 and TRBJ1-6, the complete variable domain reads DAGVTQSPTHLIKTRGQQVTLRCSPKSGHDTVSWYQQALGQGPQFIFQYYEEEERQRGNFPDRFSGHQFPNYSSELNVNALLLGDSALYLCASSLAAGGSNSPLHFGNGTRLTVT.

The J gene is TRBJ1-1, the V gene TRBV27; TRBD1 agrees at 7 bases. This CDR3 region has 13 residues. The J segment lost 6 bases and the V segment lost 4 bases, leaving 5 bases of the junction unmatched. In germline, CDR1 is MNHEY, CDR2 SMNVEV (reference sequence). The CDR3 loop is CASSSKDRPEAFF. The CDR3 nucleotides read TGTGCCAGCAGTTCAAAGGACAGGCCTGAAGCTTTCTTT.

The V call is TRBV12-3 or TRBV12-4, the J call TRBJ1-5; D remains unclear. The V and J ends lost 2 bases and 6 bases respectively, with 8 bases between them. CDR3 length equals 13 residues. CDR3 residues: CASSLRAAQPQHF. CDR3 nucleotides: TGTGCCAGCAGTTTACGTGCGGCTCAGCCCCAGCATTTT.

The chain uses TRBV6-1 and TRBJ2-3, with 12 nucleotides matching TRBD2. Unmatched junction bases numbered 15, after V lost 2 bases and J lost 6 bases. This CDR3 has 19 amino acids. In germline, CDR1 is MNHNS, CDR2 SASEGT. The CDR3 spells CASSEFAGSGLAGPDTQYF. The CDR3, as DNA: TGTGCCAGCAGTGAATTTGCAGGGTCGGGACTAGCGGGCCCCGATACGCAGTATTTT.

The chain joins TRBV6-5 to TRBJ1-2; 7 nucleotides align to TRBD1. Trimming at V came to 9 bases and at J to 2 bases, leaving 3 bases not matched to a gene. This CDR3 is 12 amino acids long. From germline, CDR1 is MNHEY and CDR2 SVGAGI. The CDR3 is CASQGGNYGYTF. CDR3 in DNA: TGTGCCAGTCAGGGGGGGAACTATGGCTACACCTTC.

CDR3 DNA sequence: TGTGCCAGCAGTTTAAGGACTAGCGGGAGTATCCCCTACAATGAGCAGTTCTTC. Translating gives CASSLRTSGSIPYNEQFF. The rearrangement joins TRBV28 to TRBJ2-1, with 13 nucleotides matching TRBD2. CDR1 is MDHEN and CDR2 is SYDVKM in the germline V gene. The trim removed 2 bases at V and 2 bases at J, leaving 6 bases unmatched. The CDR3 consists of 18 residues. The whole variable domain, remainder taken from reference TRBV28 and TRBJ2-1, is DVKVTQSSRYLVKRTGEKVFLECVQDMDHENMFWYRQDPGLGLRLIYFSYDVKMKEKGDIPEGYSVSREKKERFSLILESASTNQTSMYLCASSLRTSGSIPYNEQFFGPGTRLTVL.

The chain joins TRBV2 to TRBJ2-3, with TRBD1 identical over 9 bases. The germline V gene has CDR1 SNHLY and CDR2 FYNNEI. Trimming took 6 bases from V and 4 from J; bases not matched to a gene: 8. The CDR3 sequence is 15 residues long. CDR3 sequence reads: CASRETGQGPDTQYF. The CDR3, as DNA: TGTGCCAGCAGAGAAACGGGACAGGGACCAGATACGCAGTATTTT. The variable domain in full, completed from reference TRBV2 and TRBJ2-3, reads EPEVTQTPSHQVTQMGQEVILRCVPISNHLYFYWYRQILGQKVEFLVSFYNNEISEKSEIFDDQFSVERPDGSNFTLKIRSTKLEDSAMYFCASRETGQGPDTQYFGPGTRLTVL.

V gene TRBV27 combines with J gene TRBJ2-1; TRBD2 matches 7 bases. V shed 6 bases and J 15 bases; nucleotides not matched to a gene: 17. Per the germline V gene, CDR1 is MNHEY and CDR2 is SMNVEV (reference sequence). This CDR3 is built from 14 residues. CDR3 residues: CASRPLGTTGFLFF. As DNA, the CDR3 is TGTGCCAGCAGGCCCCTAGGGACTACCGGATTTCTGTTCTTC.

A note on this clone: The sample carries other DNA sequences with the same CDR3. V and J are TRBV5-1 and TRBJ1-1; no clear D gene. Deletions cut 4 bases from V and 1 base from J, with 8 bases between. This CDR3 has 13 residues. CDR1 is SGHRS and CDR2 is YFSETQ in the germline V gene. CDR3 amino acids: CASSLGRNTEAFF. CDR3 DNA sequence: TGCGCCAGCAGCCTCGGCAGGAACACTGAAGCTTTCTTT.

This sequence joins TRBV3-1 (or the pseudogene TRBV3-2) and TRBJ2-5; TRBD2 is a possible D gene (6 bases). The germline V gene encodes CDR1 LGHDT and CDR2 YNNKEL (reference sequence). The V end lost 2 bases, the J end lost 3 bases, and 10 bases lay between the germline ends. The CDR3 spans 14 residues. The CDR3 spells CASSQRLEKETQYF. CDR3 sequence (DNA): TGTGCCAGCAGCCAAAGACTAGAGAAAGAGACCCAGTACTTC.

This chain uses TRBV27 with TRBJ1-2; D uncertain. The CDR3 has 15 residues. Deletions cut 2 bases from V and 4 bases from J, with 14 bases between. CDR1 MNHEY and CDR2 SMNVEV come from the germline V gene (reference sequence). CDR3 sequence (DNA): TGTGCCAGCAGTTTAGTAGGAACGTATGGCTATGGCTACACCTTC. Translation: CASSLVGTYGYGYTF.

CDR3 sequence: CASSVAGYSYEQYF. In nucleotides, the CDR3 is TGTGCCAGCAGTGTAGCGGGATACTCCTACGAGCAGTACTTC. V usage is TRBV2 and J usage is TRBJ2-7; TRBD2 agrees at 8 bases. The germline gives CDR1 SNHLY, CDR2 FYNNEI. The length of the CDR3 is 14 residues. V lost 4 bases to trimming and J lost 0 bases; unmatched junction nucleotides: 2.

V gene TRBV27 combines with J gene TRBJ2-7; 12 bases map to TRBD2. Per germline, CDR1 MNHEY and CDR2 SMNVEV (reference sequence). Unmatched junction bases numbered 3, after V lost 6 bases and J lost 0 bases. The CDR3 consists of 15 residues. In DNA, the CDR3 is TGTGCCAGCAGAACTAGCGGGAGGACCTCCTACGAGCAGTACTTC. Encoded protein: CASRTSGRTSYEQYF.

V gene TRBV3-1 (or the pseudogene TRBV3-2) combines with J gene TRBJ2-2, with TRBD2 matching over 9 bases. The CDR3 loop spans 16 amino acids. Germline lookup yields CDR1 LGHDT and CDR2 YNNKEL (reference sequence). V dropped 4 bases and J dropped 4; count of bases not matched to a gene: 7. CDR3 amino acids: CASSPSGLALTGELFF. DNA of the CDR3: TGTGCCAGCAGCCCGTCAGGACTAGCGCTCACCGGGGAGCTGTTTTTT.

The gene calls are TRBV6-2 or TRBV6-3 and TRBJ2-2; TRBD2 agrees at 10 bases. CDR1 and CDR2 (germline): MNHEY, SVGEGT. The V segment lost 2 bases and the J segment 5 bases; nucleotides outside the gene matches: 5. The CDR3 length is 16 residues. CDR3 sequence reads: CASSYLLAGVTGELFF. For the CDR3, the DNA is TGTGCCAGCAGTTACCTCCTAGCGGGAGTGACCGGGGAGCTGTTTTTT.

The chain links TRBV28 to TRBJ1-2; D is unresolved. CDR3 length: 13 amino acids. Germline V lookup: CDR1 MDHEN, CDR2 SYDVKM. V was clipped by 3 bases and J by 4 bases, with 9 bases between them. CDR3 amino acids: CASSFSSFYGYTF. For the CDR3, the DNA is TGTGCCAGCAGTTTCTCCTCGTTCTATGGCTACACCTTC.

This rearrangement joins TRBV9 to TRBJ2-1; TRBD1 might be the D (5 bases). Germline V gives CDR1 SGDLS, CDR2 YYNGEE. V was cut by 1 base and J by 9 bases, with 14 bases left in between. The CDR3 consists of 14 residues. CDR3 protein: CASSVTQGYGEQFF. DNA for the CDR3: TGTGCCAGCAGCGTAACGCAGGGTTATGGTGAGCAGTTCTTC. The whole variable domain, remainder taken from reference TRBV9 and TRBJ2-1, is DSGVTQTPKHLITATGQRVTLRCSPRSGDLSVYWYQQSLDQGLQFLIQYYNGEERAKGNILERFSAQQFPDLHSELNLSSLELGDSALYFCASSVTQGYGEQFFGPGTRLTVL.